This TCR beta chain was found in a study of blood T cell repertoires in COVID-19. Per germline, CDR1 LNHDA and CDR2 SQIVND (reference sequence). Deletions cut 7 bases from V and 0 bases from J, with 18 bases between. This CDR3 has 17 residues. The assay was immunoSEQ multiplex PCR, and TCRdb's table has in-frame clones only and misses some. The data contain about 110,000 clones, less than 85% of them singletons. The source is a woman of 80 years or more with acute or convalescent COVID-19. The chain employs TRBV19 and TRBJ2-2; tentatively, D is TRBD1 (6 bases). Sequenced input: peripheral blood. As DNA, the CDR3 is TGTGCCAGTAACGGCGACCCCGGGACAACGAACACCGGGGAGCTGTTTTTT. It yields the protein CASNGDPGTTNTGELFF.